Listed below are T cell receptor beta chains from one sample, sequenced in a study of OX40 agonist ivuxolimab in advanced cancers. Some clones are missing from TCRdb's copy, which holds only in-frame ones; the method was immunoSEQ multiplex PCR. Of roughly 90,000 clones in the sample, 85% to 90% were seen once. The sequencing here drew on CD4+ or CD8+ T cells sorted from blood, taken in a trial of the OX40 agonist ivuxolimab. The receptors here all came from an adult with an advanced solid tumor such as melanoma, head and neck, liver or kidney cancer. Each CDR3 is given with its conserved first and last residue. The order of the fields is J gene, D gene, clone size, V gene, CDR3 DNA, CDR3 protein. The D gene is left open where the match is weak. Rows may omit the clone size; those that give it use once, few, many or a size class.

>TRBJ1-1|.|.|TRBV15
TGTGCCACCAGCAGAGGTGACAGGAACACTGAAGCTTTCTTT
CATSRGDRNTEAFF
>TRBJ2-7|.|.|TRBV18
TGTGCCAGCTCACCACCGTGGGCAGGGAACTACGAGCAGTACTTC
CASSPPWAGNYEQYF
>TRBJ1-2|TRBD1|few|TRBV2
TGTGCCAGCAGTGGGACAGGGGATCCCTACACCTTC
CASSGTGDPYTF
>TRBJ2-5|.|.|TRBV18
TGTGCCAGCTCACCGGGCCAGCAAGAGACCCAGTACTTC
CASSPGQQETQYF
>TRBJ1-5|.|.|TRBV2
TGTGCCAGCAGTGAATTAGAGTATCAGCCCCAGCATTTT
CASSELEYQPQHF
>TRBJ2-2|.|.|TRBV2
TGTGCCAGCAGGGAGCTCATCTCCACCGGGGAGCTGTTTTTT
CASRELISTGELFF
>TRBJ2-3|.|.|TRBV29-1
TGCAGCGTTGAAAGCGGCACAGATACGCAGTATTTT
CSVESGTDTQYF
>TRBJ1-1|.|.|TRBV29-1
TGCAGCGTTGATTGGGGGGGGAACACTGAAGCTTTCTTT
CSVDWGGNTEAFF
>TRBJ2-5|TRBD2|.|TRBV6-1
TGTGCCAGCAGTGACGGACTAGCGGGAGATCGAGAGACCCAGTACTTC
CASSDGLAGDRETQYF
>TRBJ2-1|.|once|TRBV5-1
TGCGCCAGCAGCCTCATCTTAACAGGGATTATATCCTACAATGAGCAGTTCTTC
CASSLILTGIISYNEQFF
>TRBJ1-2|.|.|TRBV6-6
TGTGCCGGGAGTCCCGGGACGGCTAACTATGGCTACACCTTC
CAGSPGTANYGYTF
>TRBJ2-5|.|.|TRBV18
TGTGCCAGCTCGCTCCAGGGCCAAGAGACCCAGTACTTC
CASSLQGQETQYF
>TRBJ1-3|.|.|TRBV6-5
TGTGCCAGCAGTCCCCCCGGGTCTGGAAACACCATATATTTT
CASSPPGSGNTIYF
>TRBJ2-7|.|.|TRBV19
TGTGCCAGTAGTATTTCATTCGCCGATACCTACGAGCAGTACTTC
CASSISFADTYEQYF
>TRBJ1-4|TRBD1|few|TRBV7-6
TGTGCCAGCAGCCCAAAGAGTGCGGGACAGGGGGTATTGAATGAAAAACTGTTTTTT
CASSPKSAGQGVLNEKLFF
>TRBJ2-3|TRBD1|.|TRBV30
TGTGCCTGGATTAAGGACAGGGCGGGAGATACGCAGTATTTT
CAWIKDRAGDTQYF
>TRBJ2-3|.|once|TRBV19
TGTGCCAGGAGTGACAGCGCAGATACGCAGTATTTT
CARSDSADTQYF
>TRBJ2-1|.|.|TRBV27
TGTGCCAGCAGTTTAGTGTTGGCAGGGGAGCAGTTCTTC
CASSLVLAGEQFF
>TRBJ1-1|.|once|TRBV6-6
TGTGCCAGCAGTAAGACGGGAATGAACACTGAAGCTTTCTTT
CASSKTGMNTEAFF
>TRBJ2-1|TRBD2|.|TRBV18
TGTGCCAGCTCACCAGGGACTAGCGGCGTGGGTGAGCAGTTCTTC
CASSPGTSGVGEQFF
>TRBJ1-2|TRBD1|few|TRBV10-3
TGTGCCATCAGCACCGGGACAGGCAACTATGGCTACACCTTC
CAISTGTGNYGYTF
>TRBJ2-3|.|.|TRBV5-4
TGTGCCAGCAGCTTCCAGGACAGTTCACCGGATACGCAGTATTTT
CASSFQDSSPDTQYF
>TRBJ2-2|.|few|TRBV19
TGTGCCAGTAGATCGACAGTGAACACCGGGGAGCTGTTTTTT
CASRSTVNTGELFF
>TRBJ1-1|.|.|TRBV11-2
TGTGCCAGCAGTCCCCTCATACCTGAAGCTTTCTTT
CASSPLIPEAFF
>TRBJ2-7|.|.|TRBV9
TGTGCCAGCAGCGCCCGCGACGGTCACACCTACGAGCAGTACTTC
CASSARDGHTYEQYF
>TRBJ1-5|.|.|TRBV4-2
TGTGCCAGCAGCCAAGACGCCAGGCAGTTCAATCAGCCCCAGCATTTT
CASSQDARQFNQPQHF
>TRBJ2-3|TRBD1|.|TRBV5-1
TGCGCCAGCAGCGCGCTGGGACAGAGCAGAACAGATACGCAGTATTTT
CASSALGQSRTDTQYF
>TRBJ1-1|.|.|TRBV5-1
TGCGCCAGCAGCGTAGTTACCGGTTCGAGCACTGAAGCTTTCTTT
CASSVVTGSSTEAFF
>TRBJ2-3|TRBD2|.|TRBV4-2
TGTGCCAGCAGCCAAGGGCGGGGGCCTAGCGGGAGGGAGGTCACAGATACGCAGTATTTT
CASSQGRGPSGREVTDTQYF
>TRBJ2-6|.|.|TRBV13
TGTGCCAGCAGATGGGATTCGGACTACCTAGAAGACTTATCTGGGGCCAACGTCCTGACTTTC
CASRWDSDYLEDLSGANVLTF
>TRBJ1-5|.|few|TRBV4-3
TGCGCCAGCAGCCAATCCTATAGCAATCAGCCCCAGCATTTT
CASSQSYSNQPQHF